The present entry profiles one T cell receptor beta chain with its context. Its antigen is still unknown. These data are taken from a study of cytomegalovirus exposure and HLA in healthy donors. Study-level points and caveats: A previous analysis found most TCR beta V segments productive roughly 87% or roughly 30% of the time. Indistinguishability led to the exclusion of some V segments, TRBV6-2 and TRBV6-3 included.

In nominal health when sampled, donors likely had unrecorded immune exposures nonetheless. Amplification used 60 Vbeta primers and 13 Jbeta primers. Produced via immunoSEQ multiplex PCR; TCRdb's table is partial and in-frame only. Altogether around 65,000 clones are present, 70% to 85% being singletons, with the ten largest covering approximately 2.9%. Germline V gene sequence: CDR1 MGHRA, CDR2 YSYEKL. The CDR3 loop spans 12 amino acids. V was cut by 5 bases and J by 3 bases, with 7 bases left in between. The sequence derives from a girl aged 5 to 17 in good health and CMV-seropositive. The V and J genes are TRBV4-1 and TRBJ1-1, with no clear D. The sequencing input was PBMCs. In DNA form, the CDR3 reads TGCGCCAGCAGCGGACTTTACACTGAAGCTTTCTTT. It yields the protein CASSGLYTEAFF.